This entry features one T cell receptor (beta chain) sequence. Its matching antigen is unknown. CDR3 length: 14 amino acids. V was trimmed by 3 bases and J by 2 bases, leaving 9 bases between them. Germline V gene sequence: CDR1 SGHTA, CDR2 FQGNSA. These data originate in a study of cytomegalovirus exposure and HLA in healthy donors. General observations from the study: Researchers reported in a later analysis that a missense DCLRE1C variant was tied to TCR beta V- and J-gene trimming. DRB1 had the most TCR associations and HLA-C the fewest, a later analysis found, with rates varying by HLA locus. More clonal expansion characterized HLA-associated TCR beta chains than equally common others in a later analysis.

The primer mix had 60 Vbeta and 13 Jbeta primers. This table comes from immunoSEQ multiplex PCR, and its TCRdb copy is limited to in-frame clones, with some not included. Of approximately 130,000 clones in the sample, around 80% are singletons; the top ten hold approximately 1.8%. The chain recombines TRBV7-2 with TRBJ2-3; D gene uncertain. Sequencing was performed on PBMCs. This clonotype was sampled from a female donor in good health and CMV-seropositive. The CDR3 here is CASSFAFLTDTQYF. In nucleotides, the CDR3 is TGTGCCAGCAGCTTTGCGTTTCTCACAGATACGCAGTATTTT.